The rows below give T cell receptor beta chains drawn from one sample of a study of T cells after yellow fever vaccination. Each CDR3 protein is one row after TCRdb ran MiXCR on the 5' RACE reads. In the table there are hundreds of thousands of distinct CDR3 sequences, around 12% of which are singletons. The specimen comprised PBMCs, sampled on the day of the yellow fever booster vaccination. These receptor sequences come from a man between 25 and 39 years old who received the YFV17D yellow fever vaccine. Each CDR3 is given with its conserved first and last residue. A D gene is named only where the DNA matches it firmly. Not all rows give a size; the values are once, few, many and, for expanded clones, a class.

CDR3: CASKGDSYEQYF
DNA: TGTGCCAGCAAGGGGGATTCCTACGAGCAGTACTTC
J: TRBJ2-7
V: TRBV6-5
D: .
size: many

CDR3: CASSPQGGLQETQYF
DNA: TGTGCCAGCTCACCACAAGGGGGCCTCCAAGAGACCCAGTACTTC
J: TRBJ2-5
V: TRBV18
D: TRBD1
size: .

CDR3: CSAVGTRGGYEQYF
DNA: TGCAGTGCTGTCGGGACCCGCGGCGGGTACGAGCAGTACTTC
J: TRBJ2-7
V: TRBV20-1
D: .
size: .

CDR3: CSATIGGQETQYF
DNA: TGCAGTGCTACTATCGGTGGACAAGAGACCCAGTACTTC
J: TRBJ2-5
V: TRBV20-1
D: .
size: many

CDR3: CASTLTSASYEQYF
DNA: TGTGCCAGCACCCTGACTAGCGCATCCTACGAGCAGTACTTC
J: TRBJ2-7
V: TRBV27
D: TRBD2
size: .

CDR3: CASSSGASDYGYTF
DNA: TGCGCCAGCAGTTCTGGGGCGTCGGACTATGGCTACACCTTC
J: TRBJ1-2
V: TRBV10-1
D: .
size: few

CDR3: CSARDEAGGLETQYF
DNA: TGCAGTGCCCGAGACGAAGCGGGAGGGTTGGAGACCCAGTACTTC
J: TRBJ2-5
V: TRBV20-1
D: TRBD2
size: many

CDR3: CASSNRERDTQYF
DNA: TGTGCCAGTAGTAACAGGGAACGGGATACGCAGTATTTT
J: TRBJ2-3
V: TRBV19
D: .
size: .

CDR3: CASSQELAGPGGYEQYF
DNA: TGTGCCAGCAGCCAAGAACTAGCGGGACCGGGGGGTTACGAGCAGTACTTC
J: TRBJ2-7
V: TRBV14
D: TRBD2
size: few

CDR3: CSASLRASGSYEQYF
DNA: TGCAGTGCCTCCTTAAGGGCTAGCGGATCCTACGAGCAGTACTTC
J: TRBJ2-7
V: TRBV20-1
D: TRBD2
size: .

CDR3: CASSFGQTANYGYTF
DNA: TGTGCCAGCTCCTTCGGGCAGACAGCTAACTATGGCTACACCTTC
J: TRBJ1-2
V: TRBV25-1
D: .
size: many

CDR3: CASSTRNTGELFF
DNA: TGTGCCAGCAGCACTAGGAACACCGGGGAGCTGTTTTTT
J: TRBJ2-2
V: TRBV5-4
D: .
size: .

CDR3: CASIQGNTIYF
DNA: TGTGCCAGCATACAGGGAAACACCATATATTTT
J: TRBJ1-3
V: TRBV2
D: .
size: few

CDR3: CASTPPGLGEQYF
DNA: TGTGCCAGCACCCCCCCGGGACTAGGCGAGCAGTACTTC
J: TRBJ2-7
V: TRBV11-2
D: TRBD2
size: .

CDR3: CASSVGFGPSEQFF
DNA: TGCGCCAGCAGCGTTGGATTCGGACCTTCGGAGCAGTTCTTC
J: TRBJ2-1
V: TRBV5-1
D: .
size: few

CDR3: CASSKADNYEQYF
DNA: TGTGCCAGCAGCAAAGCGGATAACTACGAGCAGTACTTC
J: TRBJ2-7
V: TRBV5-6
D: .
size: .

CDR3: CASSLEPGSTDTQYF
DNA: TGTGCCAGCAGCCTAGAGCCAGGGAGCACAGATACGCAGTATTTT
J: TRBJ2-3
V: TRBV7-6
D: .
size: once

CDR3: CSGGTGANTEAFF
DNA: TGCAGCGGGGGGACAGGGGCCAACACTGAAGCTTTCTTT
J: TRBJ1-1
V: TRBV29-1
D: TRBD1
size: few

CDR3: CSARIQGRVNEQFF
DNA: TGCAGTGCTAGAATCCAGGGCAGGGTCAATGAGCAGTTCTTC
J: TRBJ2-1
V: TRBV20-1
D: .
size: .

CDR3: CASSPFGDDTQYF
DNA: TGTGCCAGCAGCCCTTTCGGAGATGATACGCAGTATTTT
J: TRBJ2-3
V: TRBV7-8
D: .
size: .

CDR3: CACLTRAVSYGYTF
DNA: TGTGCCTGCCTCACGAGAGCCGTCTCTTATGGCTACACCTTC
J: TRBJ1-2
V: TRBV30
D: .
size: .

CDR3: CASSEKTGILVYEQYF
DNA: TGTGCCAGCAGTGAAAAGACAGGGATTCTCGTTTACGAGCAGTACTTC
J: TRBJ2-7
V: TRBV6-1
D: TRBD1
size: few

CDR3: CASSRTDYQPQHF
DNA: TGTGCCAGCAGCCGGACCGATTATCAGCCCCAGCATTTT
J: TRBJ1-5
V: TRBV9
D: .
size: few

CDR3: CASMPPPRDTQYF
DNA: TGTGCCAGCATGCCCCCCCCAAGGGATACGCAGTATTTT
J: TRBJ2-3
V: TRBV2
D: .
size: .

CDR3: CASSLSRGYPQETQYF
DNA: TGTGCCAGCAGCTTGAGTCGTGGCTACCCCCAAGAGACCCAGTACTTC
J: TRBJ2-5
V: TRBV7-9
D: .
size: many

CDR3: CASLVGGANTEAFF
DNA: TGTGCCTCTCTAGTCGGGGGGGCTAACACTGAAGCTTTCTTT
J: TRBJ1-1
V: TRBV12-3/TRBV12-4
D: .
size: .

CDR3: CASSPRLARDNEQFF
DNA: TGTGCCAGCAGCCCGAGACTAGCGAGAGACAATGAGCAGTTCTTC
J: TRBJ2-1
V: TRBV7-9
D: TRBD2
size: few

CDR3: CASSLGLGDSYNEQFF
DNA: TGCGCCAGCAGCTTGGGTCTGGGGGACTCCTACAATGAGCAGTTCTTC
J: TRBJ2-1
V: TRBV5-1
D: .
size: few